Shown below are 14 T cell receptor beta chains from a single sample sequenced in a study of response to subunit inactivated influenza vaccine. TCRdb called the RT-PCR reads again in MiXCR, with one record for every CDR3 protein. Here the sample spans hundreds of thousands of distinct CDR3 sequences, approximately 13% being singletons. Sequenced here: PBMCs from blood, sampled around 14 days before vaccination. The receptors stem from a man in his fifties or sixties who received an inactivated influenza vaccine.

This clonotype has only a few counts. CDR3 nucleotide sequence: TGTGCCAGCAGCTCCTTTGCCGAGAAGACCCAGTACTTC. Translated, it gives CASSSFAEKTQYF. The rearrangement joins TRBV11-2 to TRBJ2-5; D is unresolved. Looked up from germline, CDR1 is SGHAT and CDR2 is FQNNGV. The CDR3 extends over 13 amino acids. Trimming stripped 4 bases from V and 6 bases from J, with 12 bases between.

This clonotype was detected a few times. The limits of the CDR3 on the DNA are not certain, so only TCRdb's listed CDR3 is given. The J gene is TRBJ2-2, the V gene TRBV29-1; the table's D call, TRBD1, was not checked against the DNA. From its first to its last residue, the CDR3 has 15 amino acids. Germline-derived CDR1 and CDR2 are SQVTM and ANQGSEA. CDR3 sequence: CSVMGANFGAGELFF.

The rearrangement links TRBV24-1 to TRBJ2-3, with 10 bases that match TRBD2. This CDR3 has 21 residues. V lost 4 bases, J lost 3 bases, and 21 bases stayed unmatched. CDR1 and CDR2 from the germline V gene are KGHDR and SFDVKD. CDR3 in DNA: TGTGCCACCAGTGACCCCAGCCCACTTCCACCGGGACTAGCGATGACAGATACGCAGTATTTT. It codes for CATSDPSPLPPGLAMTDTQYF.

This clonotype was detected only a few times. The chain uses TRBV7-8 and TRBJ1-6, with D maybe TRBD1 (5 bases). The CDR3 has 17 amino acids. V lost 3 bases, J lost 7 bases, and 19 bases lay in between. CDR1 and CDR2 (germline): SGHVS, FQNEAQ. The CDR3 coding sequence is TGTGCCAGCAGCTTTTTAGGGGACGGCCCCGGGAATTCACCCCTCCACTTT. The encoded protein is CASSFLGDGPGNSPLHF.

The V and J genes are TRBV12-3 or TRBV12-4 and TRBJ2-3; D remains unclear. V shed 3 bases and J shed 2 bases, with 6 bases lying between them. The CDR3 sequence is 13 residues long. The CDR3 region has the DNA TGTGCCAGCAGTTTGTACCCCACAGATACGCAGTATTTT. It codes for CASSLYPTDTQYF.

The J gene is TRBJ1-1, the V gene TRBV7-9; D gene unclear. The germline V gene has CDR1 SEHNR and CDR2 FQNEAQ (reference sequence). V lost 5 bases, J lost 0 bases, and 13 bases lay in between. This CDR3 has 15 residues. DNA for the CDR3: TGTGCCAGCAGCCCGGTCGGGAACATGAACACTGAAGCTTTCTTT. It encodes CASSPVGNMNTEAFF.

This clonotype was detected a few times. This rearrangement joins TRBV5-1 to TRBJ2-5; either TRBD1 or TRBD2 may fit D (5 bases each). This CDR3 has 16 amino acids. Trimming removed 2 bases at V and 3 bases at J, with 17 bases between. From germline, CDR1 is SGHRS and CDR2 YFSETQ. CDR3 residues: CASSLFSGTKEETQYF. CDR3 nucleotide sequence: TGCGCCAGCAGCTTATTCTCGGGGACCAAGGAAGAGACCCAGTACTTC.

In its sample, this clonotype was seen a few times. CDR3 amino acids: CSARVGGQYNNEQFF. In DNA, the CDR3 is TGCAGTGCTAGAGTAGGGGGACAGTATAACAATGAGCAGTTCTTC. This rearrangement joins TRBV20-1 to TRBJ2-1; TRBD1 matches 7 bases. The CDR3 runs 15 residues. V shed 1 base, J shed 5 bases, and the junction held 8 bases outside the gene matches. Germline V gene data show CDR1 as DFQATT and CDR2 as SNEGSKA (reference sequence).

This chain links TRBV3-1 with TRBJ2-7; tentatively, D is TRBD1 (6 bases). From germline, CDR1 is LGHDT and CDR2 YNNKEL (reference sequence). CDR3 length: 14 residues. V gave up 4 bases and J gave up 0 bases, with 10 bases separating them. The CDR3 coding sequence is TGTGCCAGCAGCCCTCGGACAGACTCCTACGAGCAGTACTTC. Its protein product is CASSPRTDSYEQYF.

The V and J genes are TRBV6-1 and TRBJ1-1; D is unclear. Germline CDR1 reads MNHNS; CDR2 reads SASEGT. The length of the CDR3 is 13 residues. Trimming left V 6 bases short and J 3 bases short, with 11 bases between. CDR3 region: CASRPGTYTEAFF. In DNA, the CDR3 is TGTGCCAGCAGGCCGGGAACCTACACTGAAGCTTTCTTT.

This clonotype was seen more than once but under ten times. The chain employs TRBV6-5 and TRBJ2-2; possible D gene TRBD2, 6 bases. The germline CDR1 and CDR2 sequences are MNHEY and SVGAGI. Trimming took 0 bases from V and 5 from J, leaving 7 bases between them. The CDR3 length is 14 residues. The CDR3 reads CASSYSAGTGELFF. CDR3 in DNA: TGTGCCAGCAGTTACTCCGCGGGGACCGGGGAGCTGTTTTTT.

This clonotype occurred many times. The chain recombines TRBV7-2 with TRBJ1-2; no firm D call. The germline CDR1 and CDR2 sequences are SGHTA and FQGNSA. Trimming pared 1 base from V and 8 bases from J, leaving 11 bases between. This CDR3 region has 13 residues. The CDR3 region is CASSLDTAWGYTF. The CDR3 DNA reads as TGTGCCAGCAGCTTAGATACAGCGTGGGGCTACACCTTC.

The gene calls are TRBV3-1 and TRBJ1-5; TRBD1 is a possible D gene (5 bases). This CDR3 is 15 amino acids long. Germline V gene lookup returns CDR1 LGHDT and CDR2 YNNKEL (reference sequence). Trimming cost V 0 bases and J 2 bases, with 8 bases left between them. The CDR3 loop is CASSQEGVGNQPQHF. CDR3 nucleotides: TGTGCCAGCAGCCAAGAGGGGGTTGGCAATCAGCCCCAGCATTTT.

The chain joins TRBV10-2 to TRBJ2-7; tentative D call: TRBD2 (5 bases). Trimming left V 6 bases short and J 1 base short, with 19 bases between. The CDR3 length is 16 residues. Germline V gene lookup returns CDR1 WSHSY and CDR2 SAAADI. CDR3 residues: CASRDQRDRRSYEQYF. The CDR3 DNA reads TGCGCCAGCAGAGATCAACGGGATAGGAGGTCCTACGAGCAGTACTTC.